This entry lists 14 T cell receptor beta chains sequenced from one sample in a study of human T cells and chemical hapten exposure. Time point given: pre-sensitization, week 0. Sample treatment: therapeutic diphenylcyclopropenone sensitization with weekly scalp DPC. TCRdb called the RACE reads again in MiXCR, with one record for every CDR3 protein. The profile shows approximately 100,000 distinct CDR3 sequences, about 8.9% of them singletons. The material sequenced was whole blood, taken in connection with sensitization to the hapten diphenylcyclopropenone (DPC). The receptors here all came from a woman in her thirties or forties with alopecia areata. Some clones in this sample may be carry-over from other donors' samples.

This clonotype showed up just a few times. The chain carries TRBV12-2 and TRBJ2-5; whether TRBD2, the table's D call, matches the DNA was not checked. TRBV12-2 is deemed a pseudogene. The length of the CDR3 is 15 residues. CDR3 amino acids: CASRFGTSEGETQYF. For the CDR3, the DNA is TGTGCAAGTCGCTTTGGGACTAGCGAAGGGGAGACCCAGTACTTC.

V gene TRBV7-2 combines with J gene TRBJ2-7; D perhaps matches TRBD1 (5 bases). The length of the CDR3 is 14 residues. Germline CDR1 is SGHTA and CDR2 is FQGNSA. Trimming removed 5 bases from V and 6 bases from J, with 17 bases in between. CDR3 in amino acids: CASSPRSRVGEQYF. CDR3 nucleotide sequence: TGTGCCAGCAGCCCCCGGAGCAGGGTTGGCGAGCAGTACTTC.

The V gene is TRBV18, the J gene TRBJ2-7, with TRBD2 matching 14 bases. V gave up 3 bases and J gave up 2 bases; unmatched junction bases: 9. This CDR3 comprises 18 residues. Germline V gene data show CDR1 as KGHSH and CDR2 as LQKENI. The CDR3 DNA is TGTGCCAGCTCACCGTTCGGACTAGCGGGGGGTCCAGCCTACGAGCAGTACTTC. This sequence encodes CASSPFGLAGGPAYEQYF.

In this sample, this clonotype turned up many times. The rearrangement uses TRBV10-3 and TRBJ1-1, with 10 bases fitting TRBD1. There are 15 residues in the CDR3. CDR1 is ENHRY, CDR2 SYGVKD, per germline. With 9 bases clipped from V and 2 bases from J, the junction kept 9 bases outside the gene matches. CDR3 residues: CAITGTGALNTEAFF. The DNA of the CDR3 is TGTGCCATTACCGGGACAGGGGCTCTAAACACTGAAGCTTTCTTT.

The sample holds many counts of this clonotype. The chain links TRBV19 to TRBJ1-4; D might be TRBD1 (5 bases). This CDR3 is built from 13 residues. Trimming removed 7 bases at V and 10 bases at J, with 16 bases between. The germline gives CDR1 LNHDA, CDR2 SQIVND (reference sequence). The CDR3 region has the DNA TGTGCCAGTACCGAAGGGGTTGGCGGAAAACTGTTTTTT. Translation: CASTEGVGGKLFF.

This clonotype was seen many times. V is TRBV24-1 and J is TRBJ2-1; 8 bases line up with TRBD2. The V gene end was trimmed by 9 bases and the J gene end by 2 bases; junction bases not matched to a gene: 8. CDR1 is KGHDR and CDR2 is SFDVKD in the germline V gene. This CDR3 comprises 15 residues. DNA of the CDR3: TGTGCCACCGAGGCGGAGCGGGGGACCTACAATGAGCAGTTCTTC. Protein product: CATEAERGTYNEQFF.

This clonotype was seen at least ten times. This chain joins TRBV6-2 or TRBV6-3 and TRBJ1-1; D may be TRBD1 (5 bases). The CDR3 extends over 12 amino acids. Germline values: CDR1 MNHEY, CDR2 SVGEGT. Trimming removed 1 base at V and 8 bases at J, with 8 bases between. The CDR3 DNA reads as TGTGCCAGCAGTTACTTGGGACCGGAAGCTTTCTTT. Translating it yields CASSYLGPEAFF.

This clonotype was counted ten times or more. The chain combines TRBV28 with TRBJ1-1, with TRBD1 as a possible D gene (6 bases). The CDR3 covers 11 residues. Germline V gene lookup returns CDR1 MDHEN and CDR2 SYDVKM. V dropped 10 bases and J dropped 11 bases, with 17 bases sitting between them. The CDR3 here is CATSRGGTAFF. The CDR3 region has the DNA TGTGCCACCTCAAGGGGGGGCACGGCTTTCTTT. Using reference TRBV28 and TRBJ1-1 for the parts outside the CDR3, the full variable domain is DVKVTQSSRYLVKRTGEKVFLECVQDMDHENMFWYRQDPGLGLRLIYFSYDVKMKEKGDIPEGYSVSREKKERFSLILESASTNQTSMYLCATSRGGTAFFGQGTRLTVV.

This clonotype has at least ten counts. The rearrangement uses TRBV6-2 or TRBV6-3 and TRBJ2-1; D unresolved. The ends were cut back, 2 bases at V and 10 bases at J, with 12 bases in the middle. The CDR3 contains 13 residues. CDR1 and CDR2 (germline): MNHEY, SVGEGT. CDR3 loop: CASSYPPLGEQFF. Here the CDR3 DNA reads TGTGCCAGCAGTTACCCCCCCCTGGGGGAGCAGTTCTTC.

This clonotype was seen ten or more times. CDR3 sequence: CAWSGGPLVDTQYF. The DNA of the CDR3 is TGTGCCTGGAGCGGGGGGCCTCTGGTAGATACGCAGTATTTT. J is TRBJ2-3 and V is TRBV30; D possibly corresponds to TRBD2 (7 bases). CDR1 is GTSNPN and CDR2 is SVGIG in the germline V gene (reference sequence). Trimming cost V 3 bases and J 5 bases, with 15 bases left between them. The CDR3 spans 14 residues.

V gene TRBV7-9 combines with J gene TRBJ2-3; no clear D. The V gene's germline CDR1 is SEHNR and CDR2 FQNEAQ (reference sequence). V was pared by 5 bases and J by 4 bases, with 13 bases between. The CDR3 sequence is 14 residues long. Here the CDR3 DNA reads TGTGCCAGCAGCACCACCCCCTCCCCAGATACGCAGTATTTT. Translating it yields CASSTTPSPDTQYF.

This clonotype was seen ten or more times. V usage is TRBV20-1 and J usage is TRBJ2-7; 10 bases match TRBD1. CDR3 length: 13 amino acids. Trimming took 6 bases from V and 6 from J; bases not matched to a gene: 8. The V gene's germline CDR1 is DFQATT and CDR2 SNEGSKA (reference sequence). CDR3 protein: CSASPGTGAEQYF. The CDR3 DNA sequence: TGCAGTGCATCACCCGGGACAGGGGCCGAGCAGTACTTC.

In regard to this clonotype: This could be a read error, since a much larger clone is one nucleotide away. This chain connects TRBV7-9 to TRBJ1-1; no clear D. CDR1 SEHNR and CDR2 FQNEAQ come from the germline V gene (reference sequence). The CDR3 has 13 amino acids. CDR3 protein: CVSSLAGNTEAFF. The DNA for the CDR3 is TGTGTCAGCAGCTTGGCGGGCAACACTGAAGCTTTCTTT.

At least ten counts were recorded for this clonotype. V is TRBV7-6 and J is TRBJ2-7; D remains unclear. This CDR3 spans 15 amino acids. V shed 1 base and J shed 0 bases, with 10 bases lying between them. Germline V gene lookup returns CDR1 SGHVS and CDR2 FNYEAQ. The CDR3 bases are TGTGCCAGCAGCTTAGTGTCGGGCCGCTCCTACGAGCAGTACTTC. The encoded protein is CASSLVSGRSYEQYF.